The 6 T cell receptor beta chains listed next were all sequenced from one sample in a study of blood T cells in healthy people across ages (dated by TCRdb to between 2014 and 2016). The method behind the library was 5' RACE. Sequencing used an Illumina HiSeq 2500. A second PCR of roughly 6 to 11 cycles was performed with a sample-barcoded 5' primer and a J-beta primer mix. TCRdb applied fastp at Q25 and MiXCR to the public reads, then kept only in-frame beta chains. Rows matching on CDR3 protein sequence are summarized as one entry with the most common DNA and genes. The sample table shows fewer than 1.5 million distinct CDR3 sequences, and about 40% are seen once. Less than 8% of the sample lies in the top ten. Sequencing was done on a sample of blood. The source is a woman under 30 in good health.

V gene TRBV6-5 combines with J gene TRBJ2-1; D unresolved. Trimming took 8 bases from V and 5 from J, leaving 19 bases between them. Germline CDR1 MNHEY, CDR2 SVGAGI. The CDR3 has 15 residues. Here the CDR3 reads CASVVPTTSNNEQFF. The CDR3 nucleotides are TGTGCCAGCGTGGTGCCAACCACATCCAACAATGAGCAGTTCTTC.

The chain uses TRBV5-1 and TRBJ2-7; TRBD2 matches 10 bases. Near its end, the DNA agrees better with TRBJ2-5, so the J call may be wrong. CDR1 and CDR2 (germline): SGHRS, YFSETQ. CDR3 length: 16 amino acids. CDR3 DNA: TGCGCCAGCAGCTTGGGTAGCGGGGGGATCGAGGAGACCCAGTACTTC. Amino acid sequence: CASSLGSGGIEETQYF.

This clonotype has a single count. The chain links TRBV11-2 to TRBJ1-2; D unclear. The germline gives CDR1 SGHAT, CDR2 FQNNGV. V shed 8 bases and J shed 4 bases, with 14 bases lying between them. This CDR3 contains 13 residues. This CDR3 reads CASRPPPPYGYTF. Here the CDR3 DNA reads TGTGCCAGCCGCCCCCCTCCTCCCTATGGCTACACCTTC.

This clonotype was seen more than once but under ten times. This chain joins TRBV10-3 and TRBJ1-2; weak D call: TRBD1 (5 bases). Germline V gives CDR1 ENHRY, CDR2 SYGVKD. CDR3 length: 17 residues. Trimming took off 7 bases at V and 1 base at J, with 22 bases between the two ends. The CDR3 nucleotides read TGTGCCATCATGGGCGGGGGAGAGCCTGAACTTAACTATGGCTACACCTTC. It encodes CAIMGGGEPELNYGYTF.

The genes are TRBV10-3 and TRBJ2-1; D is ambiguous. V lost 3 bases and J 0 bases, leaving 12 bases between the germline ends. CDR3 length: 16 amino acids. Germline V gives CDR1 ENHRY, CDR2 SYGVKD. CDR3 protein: CAISESVDSSYNEQFF. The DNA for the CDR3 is TGTGCCATCAGTGAATCCGTGGATAGCTCCTACAATGAGCAGTTCTTC.

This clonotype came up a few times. For the CDR3, the DNA is TGTGCCAGCAGTGAAGTAGACGGACGGACGAAAGCTTTCTTT. Its translation: CASSEVDGRTKAFF. The V call is TRBV6-1, the J call TRBJ1-1, with D unresolved. V gave up 1 base and J gave up 9 bases, with 15 bases separating them. Germline V gives CDR1 MNHNS, CDR2 SASEGT. The CDR3 has 14 amino acids.